One TCR beta chain is described in this entry. Its specificity is unknown. At one end the junction does not follow the germline gene, possibly because of a read error. The CDR3 has 16 amino acids. This sample is drawn from a study of T cells in Graves' hyperthyroidism and ophthalmopathy. Study results and caveats: The authors' 13 V-J model separated ophthalmopathy from stable hyperthyroidism. Prediction of ophthalmopathy progression came a median 6.5 months pre-onset.

Diagnosing involved the use of clinical symptoms, serum thyroxine and TRAb, thyroid ultrasound and orbital computed tomography. Amplification of TCR beta CDR3 regions was performed using RNA transcripts as template. HTBI primers were used for first-round RT-PCR of the TCR CDR3. TCRdb reprocessed the multiplex PCR reads with MiXCR, giving one entry per CDR3 protein. The data contain about 680,000 distinct CDR3 sequences, roughly a third of them singletons. The V call is TRBV12-3 or TRBV12-4, the J call TRBJ1-5, with D perhaps TRBD1 (5 bases). The receptor was isolated from a woman between 40 and 55 years old with Graves' hyperthyroidism. The sequenced sample was blood. CDR3: CVSSQGFTGGDQPQHF. CDR3 bases: TGTGTCAGCAGCCAAGGTTTCACGGGGGGAGATCAGCCCCAGCATTTT.